The 15 T cell receptor beta chains below were found in one sample sequenced in a study of T-cell reconstitution after alpha-beta-depleted transplantation in children. For TCRbeta, the library was prepared with unique molecular identifiers. TCRdb itself ran the PCR reads through MiXCR, one entry per CDR3 protein. The table records around 270,000 distinct CDR3 sequences, 10% of them present only once. The sample here was PBMCs, taken before TCRalphabeta/CD19-depleted stem cell transplant. The source is a boy under three years old with acute myeloid leukemia, due to receive a stem cell transplant.

This clonotype has at least ten counts. The chain couples TRBV28 to TRBJ2-7, with 7 bases aligning to TRBD2. The germline gives CDR1 MDHEN, CDR2 SYDVKM. CDR3 length: 14 amino acids. The J segment lost 7 bases and the V segment lost 3 bases, leaving 9 bases of the junction unmatched. The CDR3 reads CASSFLGARGEQYF. CDR3 DNA sequence: TGTGCCAGCAGTTTTTTAGGGGCGCGGGGGGAGCAGTACTTC.

This clonotype was detected many times. V usage is TRBV24-1 and J usage is TRBJ2-5; a weak D match, TRBD1 (6 bases). V was cut by 4 bases and J by 2 bases, with 10 bases left in between. The CDR3 spans 14 residues. The V gene's germline CDR1 is KGHDR and CDR2 SFDVKD. CDR3 nucleotides: TGTGCCACCAGTGACAGGGGCGTGCAAGAGACCCAGTACTTC. Its translation is CATSDRGVQETQYF.

This clonotype was seen many times. The rearrangement links TRBV15 to TRBJ2-5; either TRBD1 or TRBD2 may fit D (7 bases each). The CDR3 is 15 residues long. Between the trimmed V and J ends, which lost 0 bases and 7 bases, there was a span of 15 bases. Germline CDR1 is LNHNV and CDR2 is YYDKDF (reference sequence). For the CDR3, the DNA is TGTGCCACCAGCAGAGACCCAGGGGGAGGGGCGACCCAGTACTTC. Translating it yields CATSRDPGGGATQYF.

This clonotype was counted between two and nine times. This chain uses TRBV28 with TRBJ2-7; D is possibly TRBD1 (5 bases). This CDR3 region has 16 residues. V gave up 3 bases and J gave up 3 bases, with 18 bases separating them. Germline-derived CDR1 and CDR2 are MDHEN and SYDVKM. CDR3 residues: CASSFPLGQDSYEQYF. The CDR3 nucleotides are TGTGCCAGCAGTTTCCCCCTGGGGCAGGATAGCTACGAGCAGTACTTC.

This clonotype was counted many times. The V and J genes are TRBV5-1 and TRBJ2-3; tentatively, D is TRBD2 (6 bases). CDR3 length equals 17 residues. Germline assignment: CDR1 SGHRS and CDR2 YFSETQ. The germline V and J ends were trimmed by 2 bases and 0 bases, with 16 bases remaining between them. DNA of the CDR3: TGCGCCAGCAGCTTCCAAGGACTACGTTCTAGCACAGATACGCAGTATTTT. The encoded protein is CASSFQGLRSSTDTQYF.

This clonotype was detected many times. This chain joins TRBV29-1 and TRBJ2-5; D not certain. The CDR3 runs 11 residues. The germline gives CDR1 SQVTM, CDR2 ANQGSEA. V lost 4 bases and J lost 5, with 8 bases in between. In nucleotides, the CDR3 is TGCAGCGTTGCAGGTGGGGAGACCCAGTACTTC. It codes for CSVAGGETQYF.

V is TRBV20-1 and J is TRBJ2-3; 11 bases fit TRBD2. The CDR3 has 16 amino acids. V shed 3 bases and J 1 base; nucleotides not matched to a gene: 6. Per the germline V gene, CDR1 is DFQATT and CDR2 is SNEGSKA (reference sequence). Here the CDR3 DNA reads TGCAGTGCTAGTGCCCTAGCGGGAGGACGCACAGATACGCAGTATTTT. Its translation: CSASALAGGRTDTQYF.

This clonotype was picked up one time. This may arise from a read error, as a much more abundant clone is one base away. The rearrangement joins TRBV20-1 to TRBJ1-6; TRBD1 matches at 9 bases. The length of the CDR3 is 16 residues. Germline CDR1 and CDR2: DFQATT and SNEGSKA (reference sequence). CDR3 in amino acids: CCARVWGDRDNSPLHF. CDR3 nucleotide sequence: TGCTGTGCTAGAGTTTGGGGGGACAGGGATAATTCACCCCTCCACTTT.

The sample holds many counts of this clonotype. The chain couples TRBV5-1 to TRBJ2-3, with D perhaps given as TRBD1 or TRBD2 (5 bases each). V was cut by 1 base and J by 0 bases, with 9 bases left in between. This CDR3 has 15 amino acids. Per germline, CDR1 SGHRS and CDR2 YFSETQ. This chain's CDR3 is CASSLIGASTDTQYF. The CDR3 DNA reads as TGCGCCAGCAGCTTGATCGGGGCTAGCACAGATACGCAGTATTTT.

This clonotype was seen at least ten times. J is TRBJ1-2 and V is TRBV6-1; tentative D call: TRBD1 (6 bases). The CDR3 totals 14 residues. V lost 3 bases and J 6 bases, leaving 14 bases between the germline ends. From germline, CDR1 is MNHNS and CDR2 SASEGT. DNA for the CDR3: TGTGCCAGCAGTGAGGGTCTTGGACAGAATGGCTACACCTTC. It specifies CASSEGLGQNGYTF.

This clonotype has a handful of counts. The chain uses TRBV9 and TRBJ2-1; 8 bases line up with TRBD2. Germline assignment: CDR1 SGDLS and CDR2 YYNGEE. The CDR3 has 19 amino acids. The V gene end was trimmed by 0 bases and the J gene end by 1 base; junction bases not matched to a gene: 12. The CDR3 is CASSVAEREPYRSYNEQFF. CDR3 DNA: TGTGCCAGCAGCGTAGCGGAGCGGGAGCCCTATCGGTCCTACAATGAGCAGTTCTTC. Full variable domain (rest looked up from reference TRBV9 and TRBJ2-1): DSGVTQTPKHLITATGQRVTLRCSPRSGDLSVYWYQQSLDQGLQFLIQYYNGEERAKGNILERFSAQQFPDLHSELNLSSLELGDSALYFCASSVAEREPYRSYNEQFFGPGTRLTVL.

This clonotype was recorded at least ten times. This chain joins TRBV7-6 and TRBJ2-2; 7 positions match TRBD1. The germline V gene encodes CDR1 SGHVS and CDR2 FNYEAQ. The CDR3 extends over 14 amino acids. The J segment lost 6 bases and the V segment lost 6 bases, leaving 7 bases of the junction unmatched. The DNA of the CDR3 is TGTGCCAGCAGACCCGGGACAGAAGCCGGGGAGCTGTTTTTT. Its protein is CASRPGTEAGELFF.

This clonotype has at least ten counts. The CDR3 loop is CASSYRAVGNTEAFF. The CDR3 nucleotides are TGCGCCAGCAGCTACAGGGCGGTTGGGAACACTGAAGCTTTCTTT. The chain uses TRBV5-1 and TRBJ1-1; D possibly corresponds to TRBD1 (6 bases). Germline V gene sequence: CDR1 SGHRS, CDR2 YFSETQ. The V end lost 3 bases, the J end lost 1 base, and 13 bases lay between the germline ends. This CDR3 has 15 amino acids.

The table lists this clonotype with a few counts. The chain joins TRBV7-2 to TRBJ2-3, with D perhaps matching TRBD2 (5 bases). The CDR3 covers 16 residues. Germline V gives CDR1 SGHTA, CDR2 FQGNSA. The V end lost 3 bases, the J end lost 0 bases, and 13 bases lay between the germline ends. The chain's CDR3 is CASSLDGDSSTDTQYF. CDR3 bases: TGTGCCAGCAGCTTGGACGGGGATTCTAGCACAGATACGCAGTATTTT.

This clonotype came up a few times. The V call is TRBV18, the J call TRBJ1-1, with 11 bases aligning to TRBD1. This CDR3 comprises 17 residues. Trimming at V came to 1 base and at J to 3 bases, leaving 7 bases not matched to a gene. The germline gives CDR1 KGHSH, CDR2 LQKENI. The CDR3 DNA follows: TGTGCCAGCTCACCACTCAGACCGGGACAGGGGGACACTGAAGCTTTCTTT. It encodes CASSPLRPGQGDTEAFF.